This TCR beta chain originates from a study of cytomegalovirus exposure and HLA in healthy donors. For the study at large: About 80 million unique TCRs from HLA-typed donors made up an early data release. Study-wide results and limits: The CMV antigen specificity of a few CMV-associated chains was confirmed through in vitro analysis. An analysis was carried out at a later point. It showed that HLA-associated TCR beta chains were more clonally expanded than equally common non-associated chains.

PCR amplification relied on 60 Vbeta primers (plus 13 Jbeta primers). Produced via immunoSEQ multiplex PCR; TCRdb's table is partial and in-frame only. The table shows roughly 120,000 clones, with 70% to 85% occurring only once. This clone showed up just a few times. Its antigen is currently unknown. The CDR3 consists of 11 residues. Germline loops: CDR1 GTSNPN, CDR2 SVGIG (reference sequence). The V call is TRBV30, the J call TRBJ2-5, with D unclear. The DNA end is a closer match to TRBJ2-7, so the J assignment may be wrong. Sequenced input: PBMCs. The receptor comes from a human donor in good health. The CDR3 sequence is CACIRDYEQYF. CDR3 sequence (DNA): TGTGCCTGTATAAGAGACTACGAGCAGTACTTC.